This is a list of T cell receptor beta chains from one sample in a study of shared clonotypes between healthy human individuals. Here immunoSEQ multiplex PCR was the method, and the copy in TCRdb shows in-frame clones only, minus some. Of some 470,000 clones in the sample, about 82% were seen once. Source material: PBMCs. These receptors all come from a woman between 35 and 50 years old in good health. Some clones in this sample may be carry-over from other donors' samples. CDR3s include the opening cysteine and the closing phenylalanine or tryptophan. Fields, in order: V gene, J gene, D gene, clone size, CDR3 DNA, CDR3 protein. The D gene is left open where the match is weak. The size entry is marked missing in some rows and otherwise reads once, few, many or a size class.

V gene: TRBV28
J gene: TRBJ2-3
D gene: TRBD2
clone size: NA
CDR3 DNA: TGTGCCAGCAGTTATGCCGGGACTAGCGGGGCTAGCACAGATACGCAGTATTTT
CDR3 protein: CASSYAGTSGASTDTQYF

V gene: TRBV5-4
J gene: TRBJ2-5
D gene: TRBD2
clone size: few
CDR3 DNA: TGTGCCAGCAGCCAGGCCCAGCGGGGCAACCAAGAGACCCAGTACTTC
CDR3 protein: CASSQAQRGNQETQYF

V gene: TRBV4-2
J gene: TRBJ2-7
D gene: NA
clone size: NA
CDR3 DNA: TGTGCCAGCAGCCGCAACCAGGGAGGCGAGCAGTACTTC
CDR3 protein: CASSRNQGGEQYF

V gene: TRBV29-1
J gene: TRBJ1-1
D gene: TRBD1
clone size: many
CDR3 DNA: TGCAGCGCCGCTGACAGGGGAGAGTACACTGAAGCTTTCTTT
CDR3 protein: CSAADRGEYTEAFF

V gene: TRBV9
J gene: TRBJ2-7
D gene: TRBD2
clone size: NA
CDR3 DNA: TGTGCCAGCAGCACGGTGGTGAGTAGCGGGATATACGAGCAGTACTTC
CDR3 protein: CASSTVVSSGIYEQYF

V gene: TRBV11-3
J gene: TRBJ2-1
D gene: NA
clone size: NA
CDR3 DNA: TGTGCCAGCAGCTTTGGCGGCAATGAGCAGTTCTTC
CDR3 protein: CASSFGGNEQFF

V gene: TRBV5-1
J gene: TRBJ1-2
D gene: NA
clone size: NA
CDR3 DNA: TGCGCCAGCAGCCCTGATCTACAGGGCTACTATGGCTACACCTTC
CDR3 protein: CASSPDLQGYYGYTF

V gene: TRBV28
J gene: TRBJ2-7
D gene: NA
clone size: NA
CDR3 DNA: TGTGCCAGCAGTTTAGGGGGCTGGAAAGAGCAGTACTTC
CDR3 protein: CASSLGGWKEQYF

V gene: TRBV4-2
J gene: TRBJ2-2
D gene: NA
clone size: NA
CDR3 DNA: TGTGCCAGCAGCCAAGATTTTGGCGGGACGAACACCGGGGGGCTGTTTTTT
CDR3 protein: CASSQDFGGTNTGGLFF

V gene: TRBV10-3
J gene: TRBJ2-1
D gene: NA
clone size: NA
CDR3 DNA: TGTGCCATCAGTGAAGGACCCCCAAACAATGAGCAGTTCTTC
CDR3 protein: CAISEGPPNNEQFF

V gene: TRBV18
J gene: TRBJ2-1
D gene: TRBD2
clone size: NA
CDR3 DNA: TGTGCCAGCTCACCACTCACTAGCGGGAGCTCCTACAATGAGCAGTTCTTC
CDR3 protein: CASSPLTSGSSYNEQFF

V gene: TRBV25-1
J gene: TRBJ1-1
D gene: NA
clone size: once
CDR3 DNA: TGTGCCAGCAGTGAAATACTGGGATCTACTGAAGCTTTCTTT
CDR3 protein: CASSEILGSTEAFF

V gene: TRBV20-1
J gene: TRBJ1-1
D gene: NA
clone size: NA
CDR3 DNA: TGCAGTCCAACAGAGAACACTGAAGCTTTCTTT
CDR3 protein: CSPTENTEAFF

V gene: TRBV30
J gene: TRBJ2-7
D gene: TRBD1
clone size: NA
CDR3 DNA: TGTGCCTGGAGTCCGGGACAGAGATTCTACGAGCAGTACTTC
CDR3 protein: CAWSPGQRFYEQYF

V gene: TRBV7-3
J gene: TRBJ2-1
D gene: NA
clone size: NA
CDR3 DNA: TGTGCCAGCAGCGCGGGACCCGCGAGCTCCTACAATGAGCAGTTCTTC
CDR3 protein: CASSAGPASSYNEQFF

V gene: TRBV7-3
J gene: TRBJ2-1
D gene: NA
clone size: few
CDR3 DNA: TGTGCCAGCAGCTCCGGCCGTCCTCCCAATGAGCAGTTCTTC
CDR3 protein: CASSSGRPPNEQFF

V gene: TRBV20-1
J gene: TRBJ1-1
D gene: NA
clone size: few
CDR3 DNA: TGCAGTGCTAGAAGAGTCACTGAAGCTTTCTTT
CDR3 protein: CSARRVTEAFF

V gene: TRBV9
J gene: TRBJ1-3
D gene: NA
clone size: once
CDR3 DNA: TGTGCCAGCAGCGTTCAGACGACGGGAAACACCATATATTTT
CDR3 protein: CASSVQTTGNTIYF

V gene: TRBV5-1
J gene: TRBJ1-3
D gene: NA
clone size: NA
CDR3 DNA: TGCGCCAGCAGCTTGGCAGGGTACGGAAACACCATATATTTT
CDR3 protein: CASSLAGYGNTIYF

V gene: TRBV5-8
J gene: TRBJ2-7
D gene: TRBD1
clone size: many
CDR3 DNA: TGTGCCAGCAGCTTCGGACAGGGGACCTACGAGCAGTACTTC
CDR3 protein: CASSFGQGTYEQYF

V gene: TRBV28
J gene: TRBJ2-1
D gene: TRBD1
clone size: once
CDR3 DNA: TGTGCCAGCAGGATATTTACCGGGACAGGGGCAAAGGATGAGCAGTTCTTC
CDR3 protein: CASRIFTGTGAKDEQFF

V gene: TRBV2
J gene: TRBJ2-1
D gene: NA
clone size: NA
CDR3 DNA: TGTGCCAGCAGTGAGTTCCAAGGGGGGTACAATGAGCAGTTCTTC
CDR3 protein: CASSEFQGGYNEQFF

V gene: TRBV7-8
J gene: TRBJ2-3
D gene: NA
clone size: NA
CDR3 DNA: TGTGCCAGCACCTTTGGGAGAGGCACAGATACGCAGTATTTT
CDR3 protein: CASTFGRGTDTQYF

V gene: TRBV7-2
J gene: TRBJ2-3
D gene: TRBD2
clone size: many
CDR3 DNA: TGTGCCAGCAGCTTAGTATCTAGCGGGAGGGGAGAAGTCGCAGATACGCAGTATTTT
CDR3 protein: CASSLVSSGRGEVADTQYF

V gene: TRBV10-1
J gene: TRBJ1-1
D gene: NA
clone size: NA
CDR3 DNA: TGCGCCAGCAGTGAAGGGGGGCGCGGGAAGGCTGAAGCTTTCTTT
CDR3 protein: CASSEGGRGKAEAFF

V gene: TRBV28
J gene: TRBJ1-5
D gene: NA
clone size: NA
CDR3 DNA: TGTGCCAGCATAGGAGCAGGGGACCATCAGCCCCAGCATTTT
CDR3 protein: CASIGAGDHQPQHF

V gene: TRBV10-2
J gene: TRBJ2-2
D gene: NA
clone size: NA
CDR3 DNA: TGCGCCAGCAAAGGACTGAACACCGGGGAGCTGTTTTTT
CDR3 protein: CASKGLNTGELFF

V gene: TRBV7-6
J gene: TRBJ1-2
D gene: NA
clone size: once
CDR3 DNA: TGTGCCAGCAGCTTAGTTTCAGGACGGGGCTACACCTTC
CDR3 protein: CASSLVSGRGYTF

V gene: TRBV7-6
J gene: TRBJ2-7
D gene: TRBD2
clone size: few
CDR3 DNA: TGTGCCAGCAGCCTAGCGGGAGGAAGGGAGCAGTACTTC
CDR3 protein: CASSLAGGREQYF

V gene: TRBV27
J gene: TRBJ2-7
D gene: NA
clone size: few
CDR3 DNA: TGTGCCAGCAGTTTATCCCGAAGGACAGAGCAGTACTTC
CDR3 protein: CASSLSRRTEQYF

V gene: TRBV5-5
J gene: TRBJ1-1
D gene: NA
clone size: NA
CDR3 DNA: TGTGCCAGCAGCTTGGGCGGGGTTACTGAAGCTTTCTTT
CDR3 protein: CASSLGGVTEAFF

V gene: TRBV7-2
J gene: TRBJ2-3
D gene: TRBD2
clone size: NA
CDR3 DNA: TGTGCCAGCAGCATGTCACTAGCGGGGGGCACAGATACGCAGTATTTT
CDR3 protein: CASSMSLAGGTDTQYF

V gene: TRBV7-9
J gene: TRBJ1-4
D gene: TRBD1
clone size: NA
CDR3 DNA: TGTGCCAGCAGCCCGGGACAGGGTGGTGAAAAACTGTTTTTT
CDR3 protein: CASSPGQGGEKLFF

V gene: TRBV4-2
J gene: TRBJ2-1
D gene: TRBD2
clone size: NA
CDR3 DNA: TGTGCCAGCAGCCAAGATCTTAGCGGGAGGGCCTACAATGAGCAGTTCTTC
CDR3 protein: CASSQDLSGRAYNEQFF

V gene: TRBV6-5
J gene: TRBJ2-1
D gene: NA
clone size: NA
CDR3 DNA: TGTGCCAGCAGTTACGTCGGGGGATCTCGAGAGCAGTTCTTC
CDR3 protein: CASSYVGGSREQFF

V gene: TRBV6-1
J gene: TRBJ1-2
D gene: NA
clone size: NA
CDR3 DNA: TGTGCCAGCAGTGTAGAGGCGACCTTCTATGGCTACACCTTC
CDR3 protein: CASSVEATFYGYTF

V gene: TRBV5-4
J gene: TRBJ2-3
D gene: TRBD2
clone size: NA
CDR3 DNA: TGTGCCAGCAGCTTGGACCCGGGACTAGCGATAACCACAGATACGCAGTATTTT
CDR3 protein: CASSLDPGLAITTDTQYF

V gene: TRBV20-1
J gene: TRBJ1-4
D gene: NA
clone size: NA
CDR3 DNA: TGCAGTGCTGAACAGAATGAAAAACTGTTTTTT
CDR3 protein: CSAEQNEKLFF

V gene: TRBV6-5
J gene: TRBJ2-7
D gene: NA
clone size: NA
CDR3 DNA: TGTGCCAGCAGTCGGGCCAGGAGCTCCTACGAGCAGTACTTC
CDR3 protein: CASSRARSSYEQYF

V gene: TRBV5-4
J gene: TRBJ2-5
D gene: NA
clone size: NA
CDR3 DNA: TGTGCCAGCAGCCAGGACATGTATCAAGAGACCCAGTACTTC
CDR3 protein: CASSQDMYQETQYF

V gene: TRBV11-3
J gene: TRBJ2-7
D gene: NA
clone size: many
CDR3 DNA: TGTGCCAGCAGCGGAAAGGACGAGCAGTACTTC
CDR3 protein: CASSGKDEQYF

V gene: TRBV30
J gene: TRBJ1-2
D gene: TRBD1
clone size: many
CDR3 DNA: TGTGCCTGGAGTGGGCAGGGGGTCGGCTACACCTTC
CDR3 protein: CAWSGQGVGYTF

V gene: TRBV4-1
J gene: TRBJ2-1
D gene: NA
clone size: NA
CDR3 DNA: TGCGCCAGCAGCCAACCCTTGGCGGGAACCTCTTACAATGAGCAGTTCTTC
CDR3 protein: CASSQPLAGTSYNEQFF

V gene: TRBV28
J gene: TRBJ2-7
D gene: TRBD2
clone size: NA
CDR3 DNA: TGTGCCAGCAGTTTTCACACTAGCGGGAAATCCTACGAGCAGTACTTC
CDR3 protein: CASSFHTSGKSYEQYF

V gene: TRBV5-4
J gene: TRBJ2-4
D gene: TRBD2
clone size: NA
CDR3 DNA: TGTGCCAGCAGCTTCGGTCTAGCGGGAGTTGGAGCCAAAAACATTCAGTACTTC
CDR3 protein: CASSFGLAGVGAKNIQYF